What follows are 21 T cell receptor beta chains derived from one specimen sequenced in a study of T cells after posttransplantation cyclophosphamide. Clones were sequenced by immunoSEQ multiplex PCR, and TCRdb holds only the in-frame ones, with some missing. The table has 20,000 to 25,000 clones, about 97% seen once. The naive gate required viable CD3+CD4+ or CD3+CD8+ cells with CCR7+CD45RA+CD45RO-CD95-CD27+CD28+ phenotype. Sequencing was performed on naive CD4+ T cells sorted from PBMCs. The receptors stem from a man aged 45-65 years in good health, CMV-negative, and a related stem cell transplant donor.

CDR3 DNA: TGTGCCAGCAGCCTCGCCGGGACAGCTCCTTTCGCGAACACCGGGGAGCTGTTTTTT. Protein: CASSLAGTAPFANTGELFF. The chain employs TRBV27 and TRBJ2-2; 7 bases fit TRBD1. With 6 bases clipped from V and 0 bases from J, the junction kept 16 bases outside the gene matches. The CDR3 runs to 19 residues. Germline CDR1 MNHEY, CDR2 SMNVEV (reference sequence).

The CDR3 DNA is TGTGCCAGCAGCTCCGATGCGGGCAATCAGCCCCAGCATTTT. Translating gives CASSSDAGNQPQHF. V usage is TRBV7-6 and J usage is TRBJ1-5; the D is unclear. The germline gives CDR1 SGHVS, CDR2 FNYEAQ. This CDR3 region has 14 residues. The V end lost 4 bases, the J end lost 2 bases, and 9 bases lay between the germline ends.

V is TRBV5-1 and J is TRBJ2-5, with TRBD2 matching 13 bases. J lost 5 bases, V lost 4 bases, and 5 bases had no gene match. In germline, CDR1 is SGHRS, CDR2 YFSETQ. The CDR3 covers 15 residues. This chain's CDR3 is CASSPRLAGGETQYF. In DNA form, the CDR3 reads TGCGCCAGCAGCCCCCGACTAGCGGGAGGTGAGACCCAGTACTTC.

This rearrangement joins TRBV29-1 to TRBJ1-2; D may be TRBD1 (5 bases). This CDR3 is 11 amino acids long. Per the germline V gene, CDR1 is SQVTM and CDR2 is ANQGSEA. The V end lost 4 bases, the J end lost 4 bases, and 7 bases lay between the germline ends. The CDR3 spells CSVGQLYGYTF. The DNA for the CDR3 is TGCAGCGTTGGACAGCTCTATGGCTACACCTTC.

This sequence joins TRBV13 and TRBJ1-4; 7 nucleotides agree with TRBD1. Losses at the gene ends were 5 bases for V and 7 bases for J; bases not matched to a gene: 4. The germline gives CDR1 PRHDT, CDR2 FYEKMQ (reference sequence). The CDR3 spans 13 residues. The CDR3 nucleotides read TGTGCCAGCAGCATAAACAGGGGTGAAAAACTGTTTTTT. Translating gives CASSINRGEKLFF.

The CDR3 bases are TGCAGCGTTGCCCAGCGCCTGAGCTCTGGAAACACCATATATTTT. The encoded protein is CSVAQRLSSGNTIYF. The chain uses TRBV29-1 and TRBJ1-3; D gene unclear. The V gene's germline CDR1 is SQVTM and CDR2 ANQGSEA. CDR3 length: 15 residues. Trimming took off 4 bases at V and 0 bases at J, with 13 bases between the two ends. The full variable domain, its missing parts supplied by reference TRBV29-1 and TRBJ1-3, is SAVISQKPSRDICQRGTSLTIQCQVDSQVTMMFWYRQQPGQSLTLIATANQGSEATYESGFVIDKFPISRPNLTFSTLTVSNMSPEDSSIYLCSVAQRLSSGNTIYFGEGSWLTVV.

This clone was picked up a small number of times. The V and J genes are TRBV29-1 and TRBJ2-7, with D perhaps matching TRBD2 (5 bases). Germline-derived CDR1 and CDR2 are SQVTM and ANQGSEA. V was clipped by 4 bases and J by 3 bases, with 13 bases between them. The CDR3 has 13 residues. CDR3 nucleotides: TGCAGCGTTGGGGGAGTCTTTGTCTACGAGCAGTACTTC. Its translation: CSVGGVFVYEQYF.

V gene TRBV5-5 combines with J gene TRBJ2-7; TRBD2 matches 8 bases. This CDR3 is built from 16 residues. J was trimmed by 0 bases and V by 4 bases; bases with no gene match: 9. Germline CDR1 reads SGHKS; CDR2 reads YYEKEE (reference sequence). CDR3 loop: CASSPGGGQISYEQYF. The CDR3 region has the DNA TGTGCCAGCAGCCCCGGGGGGGGCCAAATCTCCTACGAGCAGTACTTC. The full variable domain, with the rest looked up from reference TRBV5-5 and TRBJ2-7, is DAGVTQSPTHLIKTRGQQVTLRCSPISGHKSVSWYQQVLGQGPQFIFQYYEKEERGRGNFPDRFSARQFPNYSSELNVNALLLGDSALYLCASSPGGGQISYEQYFGPGTRLTVT.

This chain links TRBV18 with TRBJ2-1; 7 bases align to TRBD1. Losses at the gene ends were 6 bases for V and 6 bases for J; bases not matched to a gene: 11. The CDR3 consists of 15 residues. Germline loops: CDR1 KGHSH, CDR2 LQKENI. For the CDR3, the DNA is TGTGCCAGCTCCGGGGACAGCCCCAGGAGCAATGAGCAGTTCTTC. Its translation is CASSGDSPRSNEQFF.

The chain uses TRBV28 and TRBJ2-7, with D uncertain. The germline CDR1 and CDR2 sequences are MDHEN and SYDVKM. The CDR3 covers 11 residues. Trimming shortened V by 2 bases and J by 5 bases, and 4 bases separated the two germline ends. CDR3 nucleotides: TGTGCCAGCAGTTTACCCAACGAGCAGTACTTC. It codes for CASSLPNEQYF.

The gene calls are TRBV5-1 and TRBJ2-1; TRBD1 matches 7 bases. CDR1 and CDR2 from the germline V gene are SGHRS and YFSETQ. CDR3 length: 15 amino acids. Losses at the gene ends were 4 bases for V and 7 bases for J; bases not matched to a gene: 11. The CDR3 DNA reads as TGCGCCAGCAGCACACAGGGGAGAAAGGGAAATGAGCAGTTCTTC. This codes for CASSTQGRKGNEQFF.

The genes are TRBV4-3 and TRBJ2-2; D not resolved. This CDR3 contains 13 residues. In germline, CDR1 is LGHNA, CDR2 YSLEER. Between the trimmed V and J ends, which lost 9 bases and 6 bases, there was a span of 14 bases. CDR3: CASSTLVAGELFF. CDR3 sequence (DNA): TGCGCCAGTAGCACCCTAGTTGCCGGGGAGCTGTTTTTT.

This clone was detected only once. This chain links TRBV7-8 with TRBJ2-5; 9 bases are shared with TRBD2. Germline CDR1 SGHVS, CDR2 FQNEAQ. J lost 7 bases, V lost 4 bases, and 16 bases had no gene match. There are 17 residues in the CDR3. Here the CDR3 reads CASSYMTKGLATWTQYF. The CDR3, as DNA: TGTGCCAGCAGCTATATGACGAAAGGACTAGCGACCTGGACCCAGTACTTC.

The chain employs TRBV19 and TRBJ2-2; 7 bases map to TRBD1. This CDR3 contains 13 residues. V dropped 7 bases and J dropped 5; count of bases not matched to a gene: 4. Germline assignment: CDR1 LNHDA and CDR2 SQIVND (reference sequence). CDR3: CASNRGSTGELFF. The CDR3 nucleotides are TGTGCCAGTAACAGGGGATCTACCGGGGAGCTGTTTTTT.

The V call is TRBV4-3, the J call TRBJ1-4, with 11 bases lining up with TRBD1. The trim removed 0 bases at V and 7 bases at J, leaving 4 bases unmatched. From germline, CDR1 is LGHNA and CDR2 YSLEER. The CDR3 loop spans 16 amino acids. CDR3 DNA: TGCGCCAGCAGCCAAGATTGGACAGGGGGCCGTGAAAAACTGTTTTTT. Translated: CASSQDWTGGREKLFF.

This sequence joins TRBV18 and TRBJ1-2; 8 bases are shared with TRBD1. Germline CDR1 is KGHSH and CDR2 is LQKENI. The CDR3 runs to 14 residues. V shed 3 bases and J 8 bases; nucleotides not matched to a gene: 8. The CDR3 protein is CASSPQGAVGGYTF. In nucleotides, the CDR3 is TGTGCCAGCTCACCTCAGGGGGCAGTAGGAGGCTACACCTTC.

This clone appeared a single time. The CDR3: CASSVDTGGYGYTF. As DNA, the CDR3 is TGTGCCAGCAGCGTAGACACAGGGGGCTATGGCTACACCTTC. The V and J genes are TRBV9 and TRBJ1-2; TRBD1 agrees at 8 bases. V gave up 0 bases and J gave up 4 bases; unmatched junction bases: 2. Germline V gene lookup returns CDR1 SGDLS and CDR2 YYNGEE. There are 14 residues in the CDR3.

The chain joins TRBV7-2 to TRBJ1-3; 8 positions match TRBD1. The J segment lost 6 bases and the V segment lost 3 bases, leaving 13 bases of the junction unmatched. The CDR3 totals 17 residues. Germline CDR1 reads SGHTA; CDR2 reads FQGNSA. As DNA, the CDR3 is TGTGCCAGCAGCTTTACGATAGGACAGGGCCCTGAAAACACCATATATTTT. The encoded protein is CASSFTIGQGPENTIYF.

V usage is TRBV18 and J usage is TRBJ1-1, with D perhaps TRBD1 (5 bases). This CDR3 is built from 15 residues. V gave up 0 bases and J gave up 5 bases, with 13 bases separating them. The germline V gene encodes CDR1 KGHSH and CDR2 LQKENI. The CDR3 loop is CASSPPTAGVTEAFF. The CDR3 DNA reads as TGTGCCAGCTCACCACCCACAGCGGGGGTGACTGAAGCTTTCTTT. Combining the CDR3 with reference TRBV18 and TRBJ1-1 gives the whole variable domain NAGVMQNPRHLVRRRGQEARLRCSPMKGHSHVYWYRQLPEEGLKFMVYLQKENIIDESGMPKERFSAEFPKEGPSILRIQQVVRGDSAAYFCASSPPTAGVTEAFFGQGTRLTVV.

CDR3: CASSRGQGDNQPQHF. The CDR3 nucleotides are TGTGCCAGCTCCCGAGGACAGGGCGACAATCAGCCCCAGCATTTT. V gene TRBV18 combines with J gene TRBJ1-5; 8 bases are a match to TRBD1. V shed 6 bases, J shed 3 bases, and the junction held 7 bases outside the gene matches. The CDR3 runs to 15 residues. The germline V gene encodes CDR1 KGHSH and CDR2 LQKENI.

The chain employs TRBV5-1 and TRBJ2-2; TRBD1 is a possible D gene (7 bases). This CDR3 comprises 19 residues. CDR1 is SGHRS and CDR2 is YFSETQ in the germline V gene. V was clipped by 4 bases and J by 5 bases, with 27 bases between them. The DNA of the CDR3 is TGCGCCAGCAGCGGGATTTTAGACCCGGGAGTCAGGGGGACCGGGGAGCTGTTTTTT. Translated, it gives CASSGILDPGVRGTGELFF.